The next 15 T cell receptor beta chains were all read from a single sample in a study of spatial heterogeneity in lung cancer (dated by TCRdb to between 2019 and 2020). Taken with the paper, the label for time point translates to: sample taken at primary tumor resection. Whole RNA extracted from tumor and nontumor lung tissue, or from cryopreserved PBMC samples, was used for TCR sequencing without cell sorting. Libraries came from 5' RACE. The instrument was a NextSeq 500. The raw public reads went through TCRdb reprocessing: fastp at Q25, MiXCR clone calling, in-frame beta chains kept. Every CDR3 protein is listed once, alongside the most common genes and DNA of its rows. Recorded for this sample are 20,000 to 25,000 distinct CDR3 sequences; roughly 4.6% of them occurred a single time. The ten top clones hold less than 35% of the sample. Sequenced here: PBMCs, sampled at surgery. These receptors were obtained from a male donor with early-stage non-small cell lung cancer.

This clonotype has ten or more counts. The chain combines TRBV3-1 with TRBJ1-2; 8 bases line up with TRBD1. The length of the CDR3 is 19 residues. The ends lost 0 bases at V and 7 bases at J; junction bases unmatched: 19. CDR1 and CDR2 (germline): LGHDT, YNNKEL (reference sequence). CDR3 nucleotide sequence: TGTGCCAGCAGCCAAGATCTTCGTCGCCGGAAGACAGGGGACGGTGGCTACACCTTC. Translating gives CASSQDLRRRKTGDGGYTF.

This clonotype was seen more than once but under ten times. The CDR3 DNA follows: TGTGCCAGCTCACCTCGAACCGGGGGACAGGGCCCAGATACGCAGTATTTT. It translates to CASSPRTGGQGPDTQYF. The chain recombines TRBV18 with TRBJ2-3, with TRBD1 matching 9 bases. In germline, CDR1 is KGHSH, CDR2 LQKENI. This CDR3 is built from 17 residues. J lost 4 bases, V lost 3 bases, and 11 bases had no gene match.

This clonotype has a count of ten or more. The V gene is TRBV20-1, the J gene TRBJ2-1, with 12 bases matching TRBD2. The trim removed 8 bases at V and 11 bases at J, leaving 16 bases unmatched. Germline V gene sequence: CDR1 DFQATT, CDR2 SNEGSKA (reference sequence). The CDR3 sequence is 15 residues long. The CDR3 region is CSFNSLAGGPLKQFF. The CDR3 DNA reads TGCAGTTTTAACTCTCTAGCGGGAGGGCCGTTGAAGCAGTTCTTC.

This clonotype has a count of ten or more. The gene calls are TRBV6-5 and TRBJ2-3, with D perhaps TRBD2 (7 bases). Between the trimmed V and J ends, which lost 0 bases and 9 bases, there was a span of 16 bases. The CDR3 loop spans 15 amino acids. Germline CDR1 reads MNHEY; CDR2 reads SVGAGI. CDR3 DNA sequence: TGTGCCAGCAGTTACTCTGAAGGGGGGGGAGGGACGCAGTATTTT. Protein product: CASSYSEGGGGTQYF.

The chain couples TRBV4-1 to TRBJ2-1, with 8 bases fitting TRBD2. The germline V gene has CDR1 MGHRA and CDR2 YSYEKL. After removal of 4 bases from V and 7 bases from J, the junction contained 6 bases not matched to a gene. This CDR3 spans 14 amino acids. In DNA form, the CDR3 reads TGCGCCAGCAGCCCCCCGGGAGGGGGGAATGAGCAGTTCTTC. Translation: CASSPPGGGNEQFF.

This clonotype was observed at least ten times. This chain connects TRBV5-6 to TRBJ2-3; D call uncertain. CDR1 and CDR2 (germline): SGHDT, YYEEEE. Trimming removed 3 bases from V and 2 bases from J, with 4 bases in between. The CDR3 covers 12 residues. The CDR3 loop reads CASSWHTDTQYF. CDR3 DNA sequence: TGTGCCAGCAGCTGGCACACAGATACGCAGTATTTT.

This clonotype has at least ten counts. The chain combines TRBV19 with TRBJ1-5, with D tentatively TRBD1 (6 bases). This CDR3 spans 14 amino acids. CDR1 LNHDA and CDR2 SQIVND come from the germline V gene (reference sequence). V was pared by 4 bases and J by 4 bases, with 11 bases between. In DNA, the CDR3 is TGTGCCAGTAGTACCACAGGGAGGAATCAGCCCCAGCATTTT. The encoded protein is CASSTTGRNQPQHF.

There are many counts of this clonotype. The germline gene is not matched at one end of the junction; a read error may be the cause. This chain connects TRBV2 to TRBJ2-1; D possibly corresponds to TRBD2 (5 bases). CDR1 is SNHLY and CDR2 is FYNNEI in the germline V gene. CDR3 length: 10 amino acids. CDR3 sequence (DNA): TGTGCCAGCAGTGGGGAGAGGGAAGTCTTC. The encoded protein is CASSGEREVF.

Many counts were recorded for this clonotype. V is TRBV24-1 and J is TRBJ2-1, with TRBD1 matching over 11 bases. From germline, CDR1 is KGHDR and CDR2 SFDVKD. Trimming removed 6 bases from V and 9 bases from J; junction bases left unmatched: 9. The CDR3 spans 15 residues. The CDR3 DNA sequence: TGTGCCACCAGTTTTGAGGACAGGGGGCGCATTGAGCAGTTCTTC. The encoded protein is CATSFEDRGRIEQFF.

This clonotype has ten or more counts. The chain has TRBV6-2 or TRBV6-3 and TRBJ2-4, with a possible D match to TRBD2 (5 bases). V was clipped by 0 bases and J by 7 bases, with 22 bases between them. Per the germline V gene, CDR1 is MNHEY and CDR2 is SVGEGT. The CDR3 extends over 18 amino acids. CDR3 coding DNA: TGTGCCAGCAGTTACTCCACAGTGCTGACCCGGGATTTGAACATTCAGTACTTC. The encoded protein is CASSYSTVLTRDLNIQYF.

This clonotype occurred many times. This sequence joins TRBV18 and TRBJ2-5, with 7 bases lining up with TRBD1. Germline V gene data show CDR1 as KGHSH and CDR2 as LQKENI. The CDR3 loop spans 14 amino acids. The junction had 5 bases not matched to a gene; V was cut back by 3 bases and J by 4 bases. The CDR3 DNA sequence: TGTGCCAGCTCACCGACAGGGCTTGGAGAGACCCAGTACTTC. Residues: CASSPTGLGETQYF.

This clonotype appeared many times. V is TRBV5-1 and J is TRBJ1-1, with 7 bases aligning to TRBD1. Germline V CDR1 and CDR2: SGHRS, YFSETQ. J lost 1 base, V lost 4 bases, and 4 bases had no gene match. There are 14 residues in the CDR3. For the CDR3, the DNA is TGCGCCAGCAGCCCGGGACAGCCGAACACTGAAGCTTTCTTT. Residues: CASSPGQPNTEAFF.

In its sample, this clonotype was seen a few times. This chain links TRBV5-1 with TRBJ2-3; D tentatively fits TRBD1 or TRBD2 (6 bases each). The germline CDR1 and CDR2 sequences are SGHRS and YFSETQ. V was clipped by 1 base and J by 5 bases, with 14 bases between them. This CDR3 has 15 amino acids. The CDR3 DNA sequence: TGCGCCAGCAGCTTGACGGGGGCCCGCATAGATACGCAGTATTTT. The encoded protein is CASSLTGARIDTQYF.

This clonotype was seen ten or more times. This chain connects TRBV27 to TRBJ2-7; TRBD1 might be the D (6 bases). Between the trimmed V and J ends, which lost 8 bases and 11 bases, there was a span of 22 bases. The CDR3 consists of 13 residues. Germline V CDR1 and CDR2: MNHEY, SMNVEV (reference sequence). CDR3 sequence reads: CASALSLSRGEYF. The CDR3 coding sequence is TGTGCCAGCGCCTTAAGCCTTTCCAGGGGAGAGTACTTC.

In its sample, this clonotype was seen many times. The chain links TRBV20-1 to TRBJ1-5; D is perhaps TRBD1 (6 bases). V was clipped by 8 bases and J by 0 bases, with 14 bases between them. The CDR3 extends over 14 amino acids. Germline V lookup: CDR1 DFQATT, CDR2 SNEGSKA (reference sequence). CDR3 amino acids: CSPQGMVSNQPQHF. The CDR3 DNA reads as TGCAGTCCTCAGGGGATGGTTAGCAATCAGCCCCAGCATTTT.